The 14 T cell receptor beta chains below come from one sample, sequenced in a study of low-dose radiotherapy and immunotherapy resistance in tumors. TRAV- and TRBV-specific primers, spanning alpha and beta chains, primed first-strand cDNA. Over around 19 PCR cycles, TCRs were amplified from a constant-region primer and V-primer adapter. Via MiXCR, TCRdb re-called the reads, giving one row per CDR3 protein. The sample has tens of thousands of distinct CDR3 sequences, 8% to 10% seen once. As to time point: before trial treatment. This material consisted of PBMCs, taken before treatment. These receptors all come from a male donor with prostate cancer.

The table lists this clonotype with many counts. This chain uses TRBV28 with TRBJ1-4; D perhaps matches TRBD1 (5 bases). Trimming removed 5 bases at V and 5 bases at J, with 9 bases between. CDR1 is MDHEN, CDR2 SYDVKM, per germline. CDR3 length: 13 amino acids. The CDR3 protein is CASSGGANEKLFF. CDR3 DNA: TGTGCCAGCAGTGGGGGAGCCAATGAAAAACTGTTTTTT.

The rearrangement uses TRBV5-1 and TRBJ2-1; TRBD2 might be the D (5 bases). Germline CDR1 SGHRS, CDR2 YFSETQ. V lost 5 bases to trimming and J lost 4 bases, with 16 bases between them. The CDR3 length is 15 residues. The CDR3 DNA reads TGCGCCAGCAGTTCCCTCTCCGGGAAGTACAATGAGCAGTTCTTC. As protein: CASSSLSGKYNEQFF.

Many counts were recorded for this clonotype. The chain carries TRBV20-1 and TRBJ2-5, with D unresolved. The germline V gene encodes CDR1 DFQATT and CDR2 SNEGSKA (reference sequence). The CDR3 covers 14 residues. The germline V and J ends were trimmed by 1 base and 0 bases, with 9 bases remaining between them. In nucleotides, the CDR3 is TGCAGTGCTAGAGTAAACAGTTACCAAGAGACCCAGTACTTC. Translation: CSARVNSYQETQYF.

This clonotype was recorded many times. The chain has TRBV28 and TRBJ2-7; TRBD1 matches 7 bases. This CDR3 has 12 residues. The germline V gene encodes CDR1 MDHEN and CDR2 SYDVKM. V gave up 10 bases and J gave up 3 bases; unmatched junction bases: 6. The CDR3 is CATDRDNYEQYF. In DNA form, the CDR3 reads TGTGCCACTGACAGGGATAACTACGAGCAGTACTTC. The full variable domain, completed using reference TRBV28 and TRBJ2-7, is DVKVTQSSRYLVKRTGEKVFLECVQDMDHENMFWYRQDPGLGLRLIYFSYDVKMKEKGDIPEGYSVSREKKERFSLILESASTNQTSMYLCATDRDNYEQYFGPGTRLTVT.

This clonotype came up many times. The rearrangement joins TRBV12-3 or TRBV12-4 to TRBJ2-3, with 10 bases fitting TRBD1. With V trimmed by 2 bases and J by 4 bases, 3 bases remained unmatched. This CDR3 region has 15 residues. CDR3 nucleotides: TGTGCCAGCAGTTTAAGACAGGGGGCTGCAGATACGCAGTATTTT. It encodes CASSLRQGAADTQYF.

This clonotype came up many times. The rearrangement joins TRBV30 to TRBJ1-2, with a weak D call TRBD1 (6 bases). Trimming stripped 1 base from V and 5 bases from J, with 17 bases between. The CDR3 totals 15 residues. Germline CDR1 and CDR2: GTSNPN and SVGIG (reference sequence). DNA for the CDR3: TGTGCCTGGAGTGCGGACAGCTTCGCCCCTTATGGCTACACCTTC. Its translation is CAWSADSFAPYGYTF.

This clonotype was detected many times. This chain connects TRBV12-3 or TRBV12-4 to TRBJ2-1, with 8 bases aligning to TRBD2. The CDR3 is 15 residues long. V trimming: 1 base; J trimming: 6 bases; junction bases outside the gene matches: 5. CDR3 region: CASSLGAGRGNEQFF. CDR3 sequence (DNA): TGTGCCAGCAGTTTAGGTGCCGGGAGGGGCAATGAGCAGTTCTTC.

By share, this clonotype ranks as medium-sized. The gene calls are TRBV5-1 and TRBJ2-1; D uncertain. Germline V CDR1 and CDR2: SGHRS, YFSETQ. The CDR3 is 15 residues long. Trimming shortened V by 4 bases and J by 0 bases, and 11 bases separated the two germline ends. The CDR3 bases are TGCGCCAGCAGCCGCGCGGATAGCTCCTACAATGAGCAGTTCTTC. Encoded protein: CASSRADSSYNEQFF.

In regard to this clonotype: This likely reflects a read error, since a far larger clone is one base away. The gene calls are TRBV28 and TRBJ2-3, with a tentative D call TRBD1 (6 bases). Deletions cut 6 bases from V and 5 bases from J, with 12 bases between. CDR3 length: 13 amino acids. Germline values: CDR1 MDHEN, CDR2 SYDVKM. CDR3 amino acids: CASSPPRGDTQYF. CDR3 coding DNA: TGTGCCAGCAGCCCTCCCAGGGGAGATACGCAGTATTTT.

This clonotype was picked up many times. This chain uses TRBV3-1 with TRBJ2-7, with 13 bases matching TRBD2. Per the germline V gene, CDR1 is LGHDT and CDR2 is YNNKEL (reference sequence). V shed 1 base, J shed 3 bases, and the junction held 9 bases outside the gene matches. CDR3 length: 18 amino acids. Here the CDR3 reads CASSQATGLAGSNYEQYF. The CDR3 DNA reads TGTGCCAGCAGCCAAGCTACGGGACTAGCGGGGTCAAACTACGAGCAGTACTTC.

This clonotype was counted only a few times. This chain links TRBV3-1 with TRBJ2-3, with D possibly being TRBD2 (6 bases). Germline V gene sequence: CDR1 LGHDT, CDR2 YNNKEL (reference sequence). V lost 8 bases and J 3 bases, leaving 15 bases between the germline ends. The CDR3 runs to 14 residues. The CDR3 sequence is CASAGLRGTDTQYF. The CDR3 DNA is TGTGCCAGCGCGGGACTCCGCGGGACAGATACGCAGTATTTT.

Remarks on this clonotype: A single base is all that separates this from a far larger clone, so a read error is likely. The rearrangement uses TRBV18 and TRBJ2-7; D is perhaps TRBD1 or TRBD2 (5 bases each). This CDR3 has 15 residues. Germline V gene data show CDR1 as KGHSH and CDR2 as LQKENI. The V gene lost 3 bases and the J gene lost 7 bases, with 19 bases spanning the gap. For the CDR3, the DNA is TGTGCCAGCTCACCTCTCTTCGGGGCCTACAATGAGCAGTACTTC. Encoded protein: CASSPLFGAYNEQYF. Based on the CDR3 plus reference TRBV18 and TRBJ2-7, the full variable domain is NAGVMQNPRHLVRRRGQEARLRCSPMKGHSHVYWYRQLPEEGLKFMVYLQKENIIDESGMPKERFSAEFPKEGPSILRIQQVVRGDSAAYFCASSPLFGAYNEQYFGPGTRLTVT.

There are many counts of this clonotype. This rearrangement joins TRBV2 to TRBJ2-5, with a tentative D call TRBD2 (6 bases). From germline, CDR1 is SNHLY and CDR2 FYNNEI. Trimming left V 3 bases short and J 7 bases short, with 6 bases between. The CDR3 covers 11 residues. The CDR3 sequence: CASSEEGTQYF. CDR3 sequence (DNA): TGTGCCAGCAGTGAGGAGGGGACCCAGTACTTC.

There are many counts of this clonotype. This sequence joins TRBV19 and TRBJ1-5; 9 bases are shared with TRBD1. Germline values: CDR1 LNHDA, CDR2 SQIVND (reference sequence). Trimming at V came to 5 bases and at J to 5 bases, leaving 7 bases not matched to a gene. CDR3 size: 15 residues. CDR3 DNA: TGTGCCAGTAGTGACGGACAGGGGCGGTATCAGCCCCAGCATTTT. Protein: CASSDGQGRYQPQHF. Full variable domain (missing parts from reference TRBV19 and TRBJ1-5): DGGITQSPKYLFRKEGQNVTLSCEQNLNHDAMYWYRQDPGQGLRLIYYSQIVNDFQKGDIAEGYSVSREKKESFPLTVTSAQKNPTAFYLCASSDGQGRYQPQHFGDGTRLSIL.